This T cell receptor (beta chain) appears in the sequencing data of a study of blood T cell repertoires in COVID-19. Generated by immunoSEQ multiplex PCR, the TCRdb table keeps only in-frame clones and is missing some. This table has under 200,000 clones, 70% to 80% appearing once. Germline assignment: CDR1 LNHDA and CDR2 SQIVND (reference sequence). With 6 bases clipped from V and 5 bases from J, the junction kept 11 bases outside the gene matches. The CDR3 covers 15 residues. This receptor was obtained from a woman in her forties with COVID-19, enrolled during active disease. Sequencing was carried out using peripheral blood. The chain uses TRBV19 and TRBJ1-1; 8 nucleotides agree with TRBD1. The CDR3 DNA reads TGTGCCAGTAGGACGGGACAGGAGAAAGGTACTGAAGCTTTCTTT. It specifies CASRTGQEKGTEAFF.